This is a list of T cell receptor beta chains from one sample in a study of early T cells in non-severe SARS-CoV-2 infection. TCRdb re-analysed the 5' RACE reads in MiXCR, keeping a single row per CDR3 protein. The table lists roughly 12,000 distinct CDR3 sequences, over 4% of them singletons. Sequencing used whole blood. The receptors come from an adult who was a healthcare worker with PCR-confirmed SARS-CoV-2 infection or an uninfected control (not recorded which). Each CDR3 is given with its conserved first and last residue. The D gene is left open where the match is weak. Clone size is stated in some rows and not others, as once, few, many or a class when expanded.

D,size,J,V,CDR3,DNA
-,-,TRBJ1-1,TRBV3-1,CASSQRREFMNTEAFF,TGTGCCAGCAGCCAAAGACGGGAGTTCATGAACACTGAAGCTTTCTTT
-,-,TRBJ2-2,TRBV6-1,CASRPMGTGELFF,TGTGCCAGCAGGCCTATGGGGACCGGGGAGCTGTTTTTT
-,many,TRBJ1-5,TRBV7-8,CASSLRSQGLNQPQHF,TGTGCCAGCAGCTTACGATCCCAGGGGCTAAATCAGCCCCAGCATTTT
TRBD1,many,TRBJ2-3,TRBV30,CAWSRGQDTDTQYF,TGTGCCTGGAGCAGAGGACAGGACACAGATACGCAGTATTTT
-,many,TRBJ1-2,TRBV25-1,CASSDDGQGYGYTF,TGTGCCAGCAGTGACGACGGGCAGGGCTATGGCTACACCTTC
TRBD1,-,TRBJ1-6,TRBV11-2,CASSFVGDRGNSPLHF,TGTGCCAGCAGCTTTGTTGGCGACAGGGGTAATTCACCCCTCCACTTT
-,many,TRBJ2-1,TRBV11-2,CASSSSLYNEQFF,TGTGCCAGCAGCTCGTCATTATACAATGAGCAGTTCTTC
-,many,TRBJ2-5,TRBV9,CASSAAGRREETQYF,TGTGCCAGCAGCGCGGCGGGGCGGAGGGAGGAGACCCAGTACTTC
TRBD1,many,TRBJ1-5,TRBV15,CATSRDLSGQGLNQPQHF,TGTGCCACCAGCAGAGATCTATCAGGACAGGGCCTTAATCAGCCCCAGCATTTT
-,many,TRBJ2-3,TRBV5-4,CASSTSTDTQYF,TGTGCCAGCAGTACTAGCACAGATACGCAGTATTTT
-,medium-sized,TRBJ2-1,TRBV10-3,CAISDFLDTRSYNEQFF,TGTGCCATCAGTGATTTCCTAGACACGCGGTCCTACAATGAGCAGTTCTTC
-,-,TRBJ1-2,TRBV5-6,CASSLNTYGYTF,TGTGCCAGCAGCTTGAACACCTATGGCTACACCTTC
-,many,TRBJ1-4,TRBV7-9,CASSTDRTGEKLFF,TGTGCCAGCAGCACGGACAGAACGGGTGAAAAACTGTTTTTT
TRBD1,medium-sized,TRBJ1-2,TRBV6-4,CASSDGDRAADYTF,TGTGCCAGCAGTGACGGGGACAGGGCTGCCGACTACACCTTC
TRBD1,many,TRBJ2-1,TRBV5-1,CASSLGTGEGHEQFF,TGCGCCAGCAGCCTTGGGACAGGAGAAGGGCATGAGCAGTTCTTC